Below are 3 T cell receptor beta chains sequenced from a single sample in a study of T cells in Graves' hyperthyroidism and ophthalmopathy. Amplification yielded TCR beta CDR3 regions, with RNA transcripts as the source. First-round RT-PCR targeting the TCR CDR3 was performed with the HTBI primer set. Via MiXCR, TCRdb re-called the multiplex PCR reads, giving one row per CDR3 protein. The sample gives approximately 690,000 distinct CDR3 sequences, approximately 15% of which show up once; approximately 12% is in the top ten. The material sequenced was blood. The origin of the receptors is a woman aged 45-65 years with Graves' ophthalmopathy.

This clonotype was seen once. J is TRBJ2-1 and V is TRBV7-6; 9 bases line up with TRBD2. Germline V lookup: CDR1 SGHVS, CDR2 FNYEAQ. The CDR3 is 17 residues long. V lost 4 bases to trimming and J lost 9 bases; unmatched junction nucleotides: 16. DNA for the CDR3: TGTGCCAGCAGCTCCCTTCTTGGCGGGAGGGCCGGAGGTGAGCAGTTCTTC. Protein product: CASSSLLGGRAGGEQFF.

This clonotype was observed at least ten times. The gene calls are TRBV28 and TRBJ2-7; 8 bases are shared with TRBD2. The CDR3 has 15 residues. Germline CDR1 is MDHEN and CDR2 is SYDVKM. With V trimmed by 6 bases and J by 5 bases, 12 bases remained unmatched. The DNA for the CDR3 is TGTGCCAGCAGCCTGACTAGCGAGGTGTGGGACGAGCAGTACTTC. Translated, it gives CASSLTSEVWDEQYF.

The sample holds many counts of this clonotype. The chain recombines TRBV11-2 with TRBJ2-3; no definite D call. The V gene's germline CDR1 is SGHAT and CDR2 FQNNGV. The CDR3 runs to 13 residues. V lost 3 bases and J lost 4, with 8 bases in between. CDR3 loop: CASSFSPPDTQYF. CDR3 in DNA: TGTGCCAGCAGCTTTTCACCGCCAGATACGCAGTATTTT.